Listed below are T cell receptor beta chains from one sample, sequenced in a study of OX40 agonist ivuxolimab in advanced cancers. The protocol was immunoSEQ multiplex PCR, while the TCRdb copy is restricted to in-frame clones and leaves out a portion. The sample carries some 86,000 clones, roughly nine tenths recorded once. The starting material was CD4+ or CD8+ T cells sorted from blood, obtained in a trial of the OX40 agonist ivuxolimab. These TCRs come from an adult with an advanced solid tumor such as melanoma, head and neck, liver or kidney cancer. Each CDR3 is given without its conserved first and last residue. The D gene is left open where the match is weak.

d_call,cdr3_length,v_call,j_call,cdr3_aa
TRBD2,13,TRBV27,TRBJ2-1,ASSPTGGLMNEQF
TRBD2,11,TRBV30,TRBJ2-4,AWSFLAGGETY
TRBD1,13,TRBV30,TRBJ2-7,AWSWTGTGTHEQY
.,14,TRBV5-4,TRBJ1-3,ASSTTVTGSGNTIY
.,15,TRBV7-2,TRBJ1-2,ASAPRQWGDFNYGYT
TRBD1,14,TRBV28,TRBJ1-1,ASRGDRELSDTEAF
.,10,TRBV7-8,TRBJ2-1,ASSLSFREQF
.,13,TRBV9,TRBJ2-7,ASSVGLKSEDEQY
.,12,TRBV28,TRBJ1-2,ASLPLGTSYGYT
.,9,TRBV21-1,TRBJ2-1,ASSKGEIQF
.,10,TRBV30,TRBJ1-1,AWSAGTTEAF
.,12,TRBV11-3,TRBJ2-4,ASSPMAGLDIQY
.,11,TRBV6-5,TRBJ2-5,ASSYPGEETQY
.,12,TRBV7-9,TRBJ1-2,ASSLAPGENGYT
TRBD1,14,TRBV5-6,TRBJ2-7,ASSLGQGRGLYEQY
TRBD1,12,TRBV7-9,TRBJ1-2,ASSPTDRGGGYT
.,9,TRBV28,.,ASSRSYEQY
.,11,TRBV28,TRBJ2-4,ASSERTKNIQY
.,14,TRBV4-1,TRBJ1-5,ASSQDFARGNQPQH